These T cell receptor beta chains were read from a single sample in a study of blood T cell repertoires in COVID-19. Libraries were prepared by immunoSEQ multiplex PCR; TCRdb keeps only in-frame clonotypes and omits some of them. The data contain around 310,000 clones, over 75% of them seen just once; the ten biggest clones take up roughly 6.8%. Input material: peripheral blood. The source of these receptors is a young woman with COVID-19, enrolled during active disease. Each CDR3 is given with its conserved first and last residue. Each record gives: D gene, J gene, V gene, clone size, CDR3 protein, CDR3 DNA. D genes are given only for firm matches. The listing skips clone size in some rows; elsewhere it reads once, few, many or a size class.

>TRBD1|TRBJ1-1|TRBV28|NA
CASSSRTGGNTEAFF
TGTGCCAGCAGTTCCCGGACAGGGGGAAACACTGAAGCTTTCTTT
>NA|TRBJ2-7|TRBV27|NA
CASSPFGGQRSYEQYF
TGTGCCAGCAGTCCTTTTGGCGGACAGAGATCCTACGAGCAGTACTTC
>TRBD1|TRBJ2-1|TRBV4-3|once
CASSEYRGRGENEQFF
TGCGCCAGCAGCGAATACAGGGGGCGGGGAGAGAATGAGCAGTTCTTC
>NA|TRBJ1-5|TRBV30|NA
CAWSGGNQPQHF
TGTGCCTGGAGCGGTGGCAATCAGCCCCAGCATTTT
>NA|TRBJ1-6|TRBV6-5|once
CASSRREDSPLHF
TGTGCCAGCAGTCGCAGGGAAGACTCACCCCTCCACTTT
>NA|TRBJ1-4|TRBV11-2|once
CASSARGWANEKLFF
TGTGCCAGCAGCGCCAGGGGTTGGGCTAATGAAAAACTGTTTTTT
>NA|TRBJ1-6|TRBV2|NA
CASSVGGAFSPLHF
TGTGCCAGCAGTGTAGGGGGGGCCTTTTCACCCCTCCACTTT
>TRBD1|TRBJ2-2|TRBV2|NA
CASDRAAGELFF
TGTGCCAGCGACAGGGCAGCCGGGGAGCTGTTTTTT
>NA|TRBJ2-5|TRBV7-8|NA
CASRRGRFQETQYF
TGTGCCAGCAGACGGGGGAGGTTTCAAGAGACCCAGTACTTC
>NA|TRBJ2-3|TRBV20-1|once
CSASVGAGAGSDTQYF
TGCAGTGCTAGTGTTGGCGCGGGCGCGGGGTCAGATACGCAGTATTTT
>TRBD1|TRBJ1-5|TRBV7-8|NA
CASSYTTGQGNQPQHF
TGTGCCAGCAGTTATACTACGGGACAGGGCAATCAGCCCCAGCATTTT
>NA|TRBJ1-1|TRBV5-1|NA
CASSLSPGLNTEAFF
TGCGCCAGCAGCTTAAGCCCAGGGTTGAACACTGAAGCTTTCTTT
>NA|TRBJ2-2|TRBV18|NA
CASSPPLGSGNTGELFF
TGTGCCAGCTCACCACCGTTAGGGAGTGGGAACACCGGGGAGCTGTTTTTT
>NA|TRBJ2-1|TRBV7-6|NA
CASSLMEGGGYNEQFF
TGTGCCAGCAGCTTAATGGAGGGAGGGGGGTACAATGAGCAGTTCTTC
>TRBD1|TRBJ1-3|TRBV28|NA
CASRDGQGGAGNTIYF
TGTGCCAGCAGGGACGGACAGGGAGGGGCTGGAAACACCATATATTTT
>TRBD1|TRBJ1-5|TRBV28|NA
CASSTGSTGYSNQPQHF
TGTGCCAGCAGTACAGGTTCGACAGGGTATAGCAATCAGCCCCAGCATTTT
>NA|TRBJ2-2|TRBV5-1|NA
CASSSGAGTNTGELFF
TGCGCCAGCAGCTCAGGAGCGGGCACGAACACCGGGGAGCTGTTTTTT
>TRBD1|TRBJ2-1|TRBV27|NA
CATKRGLPYNEQFF
TGTGCCACCAAGAGGGGGCTACCCTACAATGAGCAGTTCTTC
>TRBD2|TRBJ2-1|TRBV3-1/TRBV3-2|NA
CASSHMTSPGNEQFF
TGTGCCAGCAGCCATATGACTAGCCCGGGGAATGAGCAGTTCTTC
>TRBD1|TRBJ2-4|TRBV27|NA
CASMRTGGKNIQYF
TGTGCCAGCATGCGAACAGGGGGCAAAAACATTCAGTACTTC
>NA|TRBJ1-5|TRBV6-9|once
CASTKTYPSNQPQHF
TGTGCCAGCACCAAAACATACCCTAGCAATCAGCCCCAGCATTTT
>NA|TRBJ1-3|TRBV6-5|NA
CASSSSFSGNTIYF
TGTGCCAGCAGTTCGTCCTTCTCGGGAAACACCATATATTTT
>TRBD2|TRBJ2-1|TRBV13|NA
CASSLGRAGGTYNEQFF
TGTGCCAGCAGCTTAGGCCGGGCGGGGGGGACCTACAATGAGCAGTTCTTC
>NA|TRBJ2-3|TRBV28|NA
CASSSAASGTDTQYF
TGTGCCAGCAGTTCTGCGGCATCTGGCACAGATACGCAGTATTTT
>TRBD1|TRBJ2-3|TRBV6-5|NA
CASSYFTGGTDTQYF
TGTGCCAGCAGTTACTTTACAGGGGGAACAGATACGCAGTATTTT
>NA|TRBJ1-1|TRBV18|NA
CASSLSPPGYGTEAFF
TGTGCCAGCTCACTTTCTCCCCCAGGGTATGGCACTGAAGCTTTCTTT
>TRBD1|TRBJ2-7|TRBV29-1|NA
CSVVFKGAQYF
TGCAGCGTTGTCTTCAAGGGGGCCCAGTACTTC
>NA|TRBJ2-2|TRBV28|NA
CASTSTGELFF
TGTGCCAGCACCTCCACCGGGGAGCTGTTTTTT
>TRBD1|TRBJ1-2|TRBV27|NA
CASSATGRPNYGYTF
TGTGCCAGCAGTGCGACAGGGCGGCCGAACTATGGCTACACCTTC
>NA|TRBJ1-6|TRBV4-1|NA
CASSPGQRNSPLHF
TGCGCCAGCAGCCCCGGACAGAGGAATTCACCCCTCCACTTT
>NA|TRBJ2-7|TRBV7-9|NA
CASSLEVAGGLHQQYF
NA
>TRBD2|TRBJ2-7|TRBV10-1|NA
CASSRSGTSSYEQYF
TGCGCCAGCTCGCGTAGCGGGACCAGCTCCTACGAGCAGTACTTC
>NA|TRBJ1-5|TRBV5-1|few
CASSSQGGPQHF
TGCGCCAGCAGTTCTCAGGGCGGACCCCAGCATTTT
>NA|TRBJ2-3|TRBV15|NA
CATSRDLSQDTQYF
TGTGCCACCAGCAGAGATCTTAGCCAAGATACGCAGTATTTT
>NA|TRBJ1-5|TRBV15|NA
CATSLQRTQGSNQPQHF
TGTGCCACCAGCTTACAGAGAACCCAGGGCAGCAATCAGCCCCAGCATTTT
>TRBD2|TRBJ2-1|TRBV9|NA
CASSDPLAGAEQFF
TGTGCCAGCAGCGACCCCTTAGCGGGAGCTGAGCAGTTCTTC
>TRBD2|TRBJ2-3|TRBV7-3|NA
CASSLGILAGGGDTQYF
TGTGCCAGCAGCCTAGGGATACTAGCGGGAGGTGGAGATACGCAGTATTTT
>TRBD2|TRBJ2-5|TRBV9|NA
CASSVLSSGGETQYF
TGTGCCAGCAGCGTCCTTTCTAGCGGAGGAGAGACCCAGTACTTC
>TRBD1|TRBJ2-4|TRBV6-5|once
CASRTGGGNIQYF
TGTGCCAGCAGGACAGGGGGGGGGAACATTCAGTACTTC
>NA|TRBJ1-3|TRBV4-1|NA
CASSQGQVHSGNTIYF
TGCGCCAGCAGCCAAGGCCAGGTCCACTCTGGAAACACCATATATTTT
>TRBD1|TRBJ1-2|TRBV4-3|NA
CASSQVLSGQGNYGYTF
TGCGCCAGCAGCCAAGTTTTGTCGGGACAGGGTAACTATGGCTACACCTTC
>TRBD1|TRBJ2-2|TRBV6-6|NA
CATTGVQWNTGELFF
TGTGCCACCACAGGGGTACAGTGGAACACCGGGGAGCTGTTTTTT
>NA|TRBJ2-1|TRBV28|NA
CASSLIQGNNEQFF
TGTGCCAGCAGTTTGATCCAGGGCAACAATGAGCAGTTCTTC
>TRBD1|TRBJ2-7|TRBV7-9|NA
CASNRDRASYEQYF
TGTGCCAGCAACCGGGACAGGGCCTCCTACGAGCAGTACTTC
>TRBD1|TRBJ1-4|TRBV28|NA
CASSSSGTGDRNEKLFF
TGTGCCAGCAGTTCCTCCGGGACAGGGGACCGTAATGAAAAACTGTTTTTT
>TRBD1|TRBJ2-5|TRBV5-1|NA
CASSLAGGVEETQYF
TGCGCCAGCAGCTTGGCAGGGGGAGTGGAGGAGACCCAGTACTTC
>TRBD1|TRBJ1-1|TRBV10-3|NA
CAISPGQGATEAFF
TGTGCCATCAGCCCGGGACAGGGGGCGACTGAAGCTTTCTTT
>TRBD1|TRBJ2-5|TRBV28|NA
CASSHTGTGTSQETQYF
TGTGCCAGCAGTCACACCGGGACAGGGACATCCCAAGAGACCCAGTACTTC
>NA|TRBJ2-1|TRBV6-4|NA
CASSQDTLNEQFF
TGTGCCAGCAGTCAGGACACCCTCAATGAGCAGTTCTTC
>TRBD2|TRBJ2-1|TRBV6-5|NA
CASSYSLAGGTEQFF
TGTGCCAGCAGTTACTCACTAGCGGGAGGAACCGAGCAGTTCTTC
>TRBD2|TRBJ2-7|TRBV7-2|NA
CASSLGSSGRALYEQYF
TGTGCCAGCAGCTTAGGGTCCAGCGGGAGGGCCCTTTACGAGCAGTACTTC
>TRBD1|TRBJ1-1|TRBV6-6|NA
CASTRGQGLMNTEAFF
TGTGCCAGCACCCGAGGACAGGGCCTCATGAACACTGAAGCTTTCTTT
>TRBD1|TRBJ2-7|TRBV27|NA
CASSVFTGGGYEQYF
TGTGCCAGCAGTGTATTCACAGGGGGCGGGTACGAGCAGTACTTC
>NA|TRBJ2-1|TRBV7-2|NA
CASRSFDEQFF
TGTGCCAGCAGATCCTTCGATGAGCAGTTCTTC
>TRBD1|TRBJ2-7|TRBV9|NA
CASSTGQGSYEQYF
TGTGCCAGCAGCACCGGACAGGGTAGCTACGAGCAGTACTTC